This T cell receptor (beta chain) was found in a study of T cells after yellow fever vaccination. TCRdb reprocessed the 5' RACE reads via MiXCR and lists one record per CDR3 protein. The sample contains 280,000 or so distinct CDR3 sequences, 8.5% to 10% of which appear only once. The CDR3 has 13 amino acids. CDR1 is GTSNPN and CDR2 is SVGIG in the germline V gene (reference sequence). Trimming took off 3 bases at V and 7 bases at J, with 15 bases between the two ends. The V and J genes are TRBV30 and TRBJ1-2; D call uncertain. This receptor was obtained from a young man who received the YFV17D yellow fever vaccine. The sample here was CD4+ T cells sorted from PBMCs, taken 5 days after the yellow fever booster vaccination. CDR3 protein: CAWSPLVLSGYTF. DNA for the CDR3: TGTGCCTGGAGCCCTTTAGTCCTCTCTGGCTACACCTTC.